The 7 T cell receptor beta chains listed next were all sequenced from one sample in a study of CD8+ T cells in alopecia areata. The treatment denotes: oral pan-JAK inhibitor, 5-10 mg twice daily. As the sequencing template, cDNA was produced by extracting RNA and reverse transcribing it. The assay was immunoSEQ multiplex PCR, and TCRdb's table has in-frame clones only and misses some. The profile shows 170,000 or so clones, roughly 62% of them singletons. Sequencing used CD8+ T cells sorted from blood, obtained at week 24, from a patient treated with tofacitinib. Source of these receptors: a human donor with alopecia areata.

This rearrangement joins TRBV4-1 to TRBJ2-7, with D unresolved. This CDR3 contains 12 residues. The V gene's germline CDR1 is MGHRA and CDR2 YSYEKL. The V end was cut by 1 base, the J end by 5 bases, with 6 bases between. The CDR3 DNA reads as TGCGCCAGCAGCCAAGGTTCCAACGAGCAGTACTTC. Translated: CASSQGSNEQYF.

The V call is TRBV7-9, the J call TRBJ1-3; no definite D call. Between the trimmed V and J ends, which lost 6 bases and 2 bases, there was a span of 14 bases. CDR3 length: 15 amino acids. In germline, CDR1 is SEHNR, CDR2 FQNEAQ (reference sequence). Here the CDR3 DNA reads TGTGCCAGCAGGACGGGCAGTCCTCCTGGAAACACCATATATTTT. This codes for CASRTGSPPGNTIYF.

Here the CDR3 DNA reads TGTGCCAGCAGCTTAGGTCGCGACTCTAACACCGGGGAGCTGTTTTTT. This sequence encodes CASSLGRDSNTGELFF. The chain couples TRBV7-9 to TRBJ2-2; no clear D. V lost 1 base, J lost 2 bases, and 11 bases lay in between. Germline lookup yields CDR1 SEHNR and CDR2 FQNEAQ (reference sequence). This CDR3 has 16 amino acids.

This clone was seen only a few times. This chain uses TRBV7-2 with TRBJ1-1; no firm D call. V was trimmed by 5 bases and J by 1 base, leaving 8 bases between them. This CDR3 is built from 13 residues. Germline loops: CDR1 SGHTA, CDR2 FQGNSA. The CDR3 region is CASSRGGNTEAFF. The CDR3 DNA reads TGTGCCAGCAGCCGGGGAGGGAACACTGAAGCTTTCTTT.

The chain combines TRBV27 with TRBJ1-1; weak D call: TRBD1 (5 bases). CDR1 MNHEY and CDR2 SMNVEV come from the germline V gene (reference sequence). Between the trimmed V and J ends, which lost 4 bases and 6 bases, there was a span of 18 bases. This CDR3 spans 15 amino acids. The CDR3, as DNA: TGTGCCAGCAGTTCCTCCGGGTATGGGGACTCTGAAGCTTTCTTT. Protein: CASSSSGYGDSEAFF.

This clone turned up a few times. This rearrangement joins TRBV4-1 to TRBJ2-4, with 7 bases identical to TRBD1. The junction had 4 bases not matched to a gene; V was cut back by 2 bases and J by 0 bases. Germline CDR1 reads MGHRA; CDR2 reads YSYEKL. The CDR3 consists of 16 residues. CDR3: CASSQLDRVAKNIQYF. In DNA, the CDR3 is TGCGCCAGCAGCCAACTCGACAGGGTAGCCAAAAACATTCAGTACTTC.

V and J are TRBV4-2 and TRBJ2-7; 10 nucleotides match TRBD2. The V gene's germline CDR1 is LGHNA and CDR2 YNFKEQ. The CDR3 totals 15 residues. The junction had 3 bases not matched to a gene; V was cut back by 1 base and J by 3 bases. In DNA, the CDR3 is TGTGCCAGCAGCCAAGGGCCTAGCGGGGGCTACGAGCAGTACTTC. Its translation: CASSQGPSGGYEQYF.